Below are 24 T cell receptor beta chains sequenced from a single sample in a study of T-cell reconstitution after alpha-beta-depleted transplantation in children. The authors prepared the TCRbeta library with unique molecular identifiers. Each CDR3 protein is one row after TCRdb ran MiXCR on the PCR reads. The table shows around 200,000 distinct CDR3 sequences, with 17% occurring only once. This specimen was PBMCs, mostly from graft donor cells, taken 360 days after TCRalphabeta/CD19-depleted stem cell transplant. Receptors originate from a male patient between 2 and 10 years old who had a stem cell transplant for acute lymphoblastic leukemia, so the T cells may come from the graft donor.

This clonotype has a handful of counts. The genes are TRBV20-1 and TRBJ2-7; D gene unclear. The V end was cut by 4 bases, the J end by 2 bases, with 15 bases between. Germline CDR1 DFQATT, CDR2 SNEGSKA (reference sequence). CDR3 length: 14 residues. This CDR3 is CSANPVQTPYEQYF. The CDR3 DNA sequence: TGCAGTGCTAACCCGGTACAGACGCCCTACGAGCAGTACTTC.

Many counts were recorded for this clonotype. The chain recombines TRBV9 with TRBJ2-2, with D uncertain. The CDR3 runs to 15 residues. The V and J ends lost 0 bases and 6 bases respectively, with 12 bases between them. Germline CDR1 and CDR2: SGDLS and YYNGEE. The CDR3 region is CASSVERRTSGELFF. CDR3 DNA: TGTGCCAGCAGCGTAGAGAGGCGAACCTCCGGGGAGCTGTTTTTT.

At least ten counts were recorded for this clonotype. J is TRBJ2-1 and V is TRBV12-3 or TRBV12-4; the D call may be TRBD1 or TRBD2 (5 bases each). The CDR3 sequence is 14 residues long. Trimming shortened V by 3 bases and J by 5 bases, and 11 bases separated the two germline ends. The CDR3 bases are TGTGCCAGCAGTTTCGGGACCAGAAACAATGAGCAGTTCTTC. It encodes CASSFGTRNNEQFF.

The chain links TRBV18 to TRBJ2-1; D is possibly TRBD2 (6 bases). With 3 bases removed from V and 0 bases from J, the gap between germline ends came to 18 bases. Germline CDR1 is KGHSH and CDR2 is LQKENI. This CDR3 has 18 residues. The CDR3 region has the DNA TGTGCCAGCTCACCTCGAGTAGGGCACGGGAGCTCCTACAATGAGCAGTTCTTC. Translation gives CASSPRVGHGSSYNEQFF.

This clonotype was detected only once. The chain recombines TRBV29-1 with TRBJ2-6; no clear D. With 5 bases removed from V and 3 bases from J, the gap between germline ends came to 14 bases. The V gene's germline CDR1 is SQVTM and CDR2 ANQGSEA. The CDR3 has 15 amino acids. CDR3 in DNA: TGCAGCGTTACCCCTTTGAGAAGTGGGGCCAACGTCCTGACTTTC. It yields the protein CSVTPLRSGANVLTF.

The rearrangement links TRBV5-1 to TRBJ2-1; 15 nucleotides agree with TRBD2. CDR3 size: 15 residues. V trimming: 3 bases; J trimming: 10 bases; junction bases outside the gene matches: 5. From germline, CDR1 is SGHRS and CDR2 YFSETQ. CDR3: CASSWTSGRAPEQFF. DNA of the CDR3: TGCGCCAGCAGCTGGACTAGCGGGAGGGCGCCGGAGCAGTTCTTC.

The V call is TRBV15, the J call TRBJ1-5; D uncertain. Germline assignment: CDR1 LNHNV and CDR2 YYDKDF (reference sequence). The CDR3 is 14 amino acids. Trimming pared 7 bases from V and 1 base from J, leaving 11 bases between. This CDR3 reads CATTADGSNQPQHF. The CDR3 DNA sequence: TGTGCCACCACCGCGGACGGGAGCAATCAGCCCCAGCATTTT.

This clonotype has more than one count but fewer than ten. This chain connects TRBV7-2 to TRBJ2-7; no reliable D call. Trimming cost V 5 bases and J 3 bases, with 8 bases left between them. This CDR3 spans 12 amino acids. From germline, CDR1 is SGHTA and CDR2 FQGNSA. The CDR3 nucleotides are TGTGCCAGCAGCACACACCACTACGAGCAGTACTTC. Its translation is CASSTHHYEQYF.

This clonotype was picked up a small number of times. The rearrangement links TRBV5-1 to TRBJ2-3; possible D gene TRBD2, 6 bases. V gave up 2 bases and J gave up 5 bases, with 18 bases separating them. The V gene's germline CDR1 is SGHRS and CDR2 YFSETQ. The length of the CDR3 is 16 residues. CDR3 in amino acids: CASSFYILGREDTQYF. DNA for the CDR3: TGCGCCAGCAGCTTTTATATATTAGGGCGGGAAGATACGCAGTATTTT.

The chain couples TRBV3-1 to TRBJ2-1; D is possibly TRBD2 (7 bases). V was trimmed by 5 bases and J by 9 bases, leaving 11 bases between them. The CDR3 consists of 12 residues. Germline values: CDR1 LGHDT, CDR2 YNNKEL (reference sequence). Here the CDR3 reads CASSGGASEQFF. In DNA, the CDR3 is TGTGCCAGCAGCGGGGGGGCGAGTGAGCAGTTCTTC.

This clonotype was seen a handful of times. The chain is built from TRBV7-9 and TRBJ2-5, with D perhaps TRBD1 (5 bases). This CDR3 contains 14 residues. Germline loops: CDR1 SEHNR, CDR2 FQNEAQ (reference sequence). V was pared by 1 base and J by 1 base, with 7 bases between. This chain's CDR3 is CASSLEGFQETQYF. The CDR3 DNA sequence: TGTGCCAGCAGCTTAGAGGGGTTCCAAGAGACCCAGTACTTC.

This clonotype was counted between two and nine times. This rearrangement joins TRBV6-5 to TRBJ1-6; D possibly corresponds to TRBD1 (6 bases). This CDR3 comprises 18 residues. Germline values: CDR1 MNHEY, CDR2 SVGAGI. Trimming stripped 1 base from V and 5 bases from J, with 18 bases between. The chain's CDR3 is CASSYFVGGGPNNSPLHF. CDR3 coding DNA: TGTGCCAGCAGTTACTTTGTCGGCGGGGGCCCCAATAATTCACCCCTCCACTTT.

This clonotype was seen more than once but under ten times. This chain joins TRBV6-1 and TRBJ2-2; D perhaps matches TRBD1 (6 bases). This CDR3 has 15 residues. Deletions cut 6 bases from V and 3 bases from J, with 14 bases between. The V gene's germline CDR1 is MNHNS and CDR2 SASEGT. CDR3 sequence reads: CASRGQQGYTGELFF. CDR3 in DNA: TGTGCCAGCAGGGGGCAACAGGGTTACACCGGGGAGCTGTTTTTT.

This clonotype was observed a handful of times. The chain uses TRBV5-6 and TRBJ2-2; D is possibly TRBD2 (6 bases). The CDR3 runs 17 residues. Germline CDR1 reads SGHDT; CDR2 reads YYEEEE. V was shortened by 6 bases and J by 3 bases, with 21 bases between the two germline ends. CDR3 residues: CASKPGGLRDDTGELFF. The CDR3 DNA follows: TGTGCCAGCAAACCCGGGGGTCTGAGGGACGACACCGGGGAGCTGTTTTTT.

This clonotype occurred a few times. The chain links TRBV20-1 to TRBJ2-5; TRBD2 matches 9 bases. J was trimmed by 2 bases and V by 6 bases; bases with no gene match: 13. The CDR3 contains 16 residues. CDR1 is DFQATT and CDR2 is SNEGSKA in the germline V gene (reference sequence). The CDR3 DNA is TGCAGTGCCCCCCTGGAGATAGCGGGGGATCAAGAGACCCAGTACTTC. Translated: CSAPLEIAGDQETQYF.

V gene TRBV5-6 combines with J gene TRBJ2-2; TRBD1 matches 8 bases. This CDR3 has 17 amino acids. Per the germline V gene, CDR1 is SGHDT and CDR2 is YYEEEE. Trimming cost V 4 bases and J 2 bases; bases outside gene matches: 10. CDR3 coding DNA: TGTGCCAGCAGCCATCCACGACAGGGGCCTAACACCGGGGAGCTGTTTTTT. Residues: CASSHPRQGPNTGELFF.

This clonotype showed up many times. The chain joins TRBV29-1 to TRBJ2-3; no firm D call. CDR1 is SQVTM, CDR2 ANQGSEA, per germline. V was trimmed by 5 bases and J by 0 bases, leaving 9 bases between them. This CDR3 comprises 13 residues. The CDR3 here is CSVLLASTDTQYF. In DNA form, the CDR3 reads TGCAGCGTTCTTTTGGCTAGCACAGATACGCAGTATTTT.

The gene calls are TRBV7-9 and TRBJ1-5, with D tentatively TRBD1 (5 bases). V dropped 5 bases and J dropped 6 bases, with 14 bases sitting between them. The CDR3 consists of 14 residues. Germline CDR1 SEHNR, CDR2 FQNEAQ (reference sequence). CDR3 nucleotides: TGTGCCAGCAGCGCCCTTGGGGGTGGTCAGCCCCAGCATTTT. Encoded protein: CASSALGGGQPQHF. Based on the CDR3 plus reference TRBV7-9 and TRBJ1-5, the full variable domain is DTGVSQNPRHKITKRGQNVTFRCDPISEHNRLYWYRQTLGQGPEFLTYFQNEAQLEKSRLLSDRFSAERPKGSFSTLEIQRTEQGDSAMYLCASSALGGGQPQHFGDGTRLSIL.

This chain uses TRBV27 with TRBJ2-7; D is undetermined. V shed 5 bases and J shed 0 bases, with 11 bases lying between them. Germline-derived CDR1 and CDR2 are MNHEY and SMNVEV (reference sequence). The CDR3 runs 14 residues. CDR3 amino acids: CASSPRALSYEQYF. The CDR3 coding sequence is TGTGCCAGCAGTCCCCGGGCCCTCTCCTACGAGCAGTACTTC.

J is TRBJ1-6 and V is TRBV12-3 or TRBV12-4, with D maybe TRBD1 (5 bases). The length of the CDR3 is 17 residues. The V gene lost 8 bases and the J gene lost 0 bases, with 17 bases spanning the gap. The CDR3 region is CASVTEMQSSYNSPLHF. DNA for the CDR3: TGTGCCAGCGTGACAGAAATGCAGAGCTCCTATAATTCACCCCTCCACTTT.

The chain recombines TRBV12-3 or TRBV12-4 with TRBJ1-1; no clear D gene. Trimming took 2 bases from V and 7 from J, leaving 11 bases between them. The CDR3 consists of 13 residues. The CDR3 region has the DNA TGTGCCAGCAGTTTACCCTTGGTAGGTGAAGCTTTCTTT. Protein sequence: CASSLPLVGEAFF.

As DNA, the CDR3 is TGTGCCAGCAGCTCCTACGATCTAGCGGGAGGGCCTCTCGGTACCAATGAGCAGTTCTTC. Protein product: CASSSYDLAGGPLGTNEQFF. The chain recombines TRBV13 with TRBJ2-1, with 12 positions matching TRBD2. The CDR3 totals 20 residues. J gave up 6 bases and V 4 bases, and 19 bases lay outside the gene matches. Germline V gives CDR1 PRHDT, CDR2 FYEKMQ (reference sequence).

This clonotype was seen more than once but under ten times. CDR3 sequence: CSARDPQTGGVEKLFF. CDR3 bases: TGCAGTGCTAGAGATCCGCAGACAGGAGGGGTTGAAAAACTGTTTTTT. The gene calls are TRBV20-1 and TRBJ1-4; possibly TRBD1 for D (6 bases). Deletions cut 0 bases from V and 7 bases from J, with 18 bases between. CDR1 and CDR2 (germline): DFQATT, SNEGSKA (reference sequence). This CDR3 has 16 residues.

A few counts support this clonotype. This chain links TRBV20-1 with TRBJ2-5; tentative D call: TRBD1 (6 bases). Germline CDR1 and CDR2: DFQATT and SNEGSKA (reference sequence). The ends were cut back, 4 bases at V and 4 bases at J, with 16 bases in the middle. The CDR3 is 14 amino acids. CDR3 protein: CSAKSSGARETQYF. CDR3 nucleotide sequence: TGCAGTGCTAAATCCTCAGGGGCGCGAGAGACCCAGTACTTC.